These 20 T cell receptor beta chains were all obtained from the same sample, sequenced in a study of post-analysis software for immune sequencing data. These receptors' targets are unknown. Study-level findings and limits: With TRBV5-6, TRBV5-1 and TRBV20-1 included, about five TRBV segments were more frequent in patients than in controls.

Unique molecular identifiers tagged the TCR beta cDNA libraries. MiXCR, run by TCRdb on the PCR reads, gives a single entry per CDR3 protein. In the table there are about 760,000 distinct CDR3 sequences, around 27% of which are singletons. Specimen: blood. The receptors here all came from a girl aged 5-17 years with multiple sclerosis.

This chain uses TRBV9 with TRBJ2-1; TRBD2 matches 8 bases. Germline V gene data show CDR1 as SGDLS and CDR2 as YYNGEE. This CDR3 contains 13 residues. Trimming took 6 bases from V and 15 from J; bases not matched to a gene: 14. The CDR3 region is CASTRLLSGGPFF. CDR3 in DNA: TGTGCCAGCACCAGGTTACTTTCGGGAGGGCCGTTCTTC.

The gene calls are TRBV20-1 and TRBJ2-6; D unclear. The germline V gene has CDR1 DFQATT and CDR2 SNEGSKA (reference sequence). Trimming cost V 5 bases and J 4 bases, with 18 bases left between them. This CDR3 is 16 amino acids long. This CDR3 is CSARPPWSSGANVLTF. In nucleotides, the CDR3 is TGCAGTGCTCGGCCCCCTTGGTCCTCCGGGGCCAACGTCCTGACTTTC.

The CDR3 protein is CASSVATTTNEKLFF. The CDR3 region has the DNA TGTGCCAGCAGCGTAGCTACGACAACTAATGAAAAACTGTTTTTT. This chain uses TRBV9 with TRBJ1-4; D unresolved. The CDR3 loop spans 15 amino acids. Trimming pared 0 bases from V and 0 bases from J, leaving 6 bases between. The germline V gene has CDR1 SGDLS and CDR2 YYNGEE.

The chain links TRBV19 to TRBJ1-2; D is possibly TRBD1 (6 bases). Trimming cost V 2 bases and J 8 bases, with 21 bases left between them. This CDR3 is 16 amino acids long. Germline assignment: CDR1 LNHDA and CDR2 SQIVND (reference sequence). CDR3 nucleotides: TGTGCCAGTAGTATATCTAGCCTGGCAGGGGCCATCGGCTACACCTTC. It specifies CASSISSLAGAIGYTF.

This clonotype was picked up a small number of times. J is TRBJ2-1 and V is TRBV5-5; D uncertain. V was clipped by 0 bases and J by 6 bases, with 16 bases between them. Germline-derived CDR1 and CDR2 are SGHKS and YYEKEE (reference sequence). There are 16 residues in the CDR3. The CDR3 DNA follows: TGTGCCAGCAGCTTGGAACGACTCAAAAGGGCCAATGAGCAGTTCTTC. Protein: CASSLERLKRANEQFF.

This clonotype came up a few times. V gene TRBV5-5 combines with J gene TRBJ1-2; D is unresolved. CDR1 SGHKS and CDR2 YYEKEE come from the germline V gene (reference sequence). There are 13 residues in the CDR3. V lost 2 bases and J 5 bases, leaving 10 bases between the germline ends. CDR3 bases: TGTGCCAGCAGCTTTCTGACGGAATATGGCTACACCTTC. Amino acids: CASSFLTEYGYTF.

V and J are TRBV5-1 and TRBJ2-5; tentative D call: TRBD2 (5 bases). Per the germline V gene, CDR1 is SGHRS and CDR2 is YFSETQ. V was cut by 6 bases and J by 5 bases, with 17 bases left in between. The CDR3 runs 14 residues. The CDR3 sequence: CASTLWGARETQYF. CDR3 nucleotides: TGCGCCAGCACCCTTTGGGGAGCACGGGAGACCCAGTACTTC.

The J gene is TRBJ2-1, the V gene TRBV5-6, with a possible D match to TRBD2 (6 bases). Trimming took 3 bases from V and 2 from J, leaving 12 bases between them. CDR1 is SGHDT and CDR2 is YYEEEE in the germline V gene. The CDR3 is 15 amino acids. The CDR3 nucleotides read TGTGCCAGCAGCTCCCGGGACTCGACCTACAATGAGCAGTTCTTC. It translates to CASSSRDSTYNEQFF.

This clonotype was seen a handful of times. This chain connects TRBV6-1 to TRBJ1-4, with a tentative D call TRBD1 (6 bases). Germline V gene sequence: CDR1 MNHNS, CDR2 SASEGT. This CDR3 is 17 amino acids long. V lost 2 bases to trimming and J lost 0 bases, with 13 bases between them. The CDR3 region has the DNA TGTGCCAGCAGTGAACGCATAGGGGGTTCAACTAATGAAAAACTGTTTTTT. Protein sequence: CASSERIGGSTNEKLFF.

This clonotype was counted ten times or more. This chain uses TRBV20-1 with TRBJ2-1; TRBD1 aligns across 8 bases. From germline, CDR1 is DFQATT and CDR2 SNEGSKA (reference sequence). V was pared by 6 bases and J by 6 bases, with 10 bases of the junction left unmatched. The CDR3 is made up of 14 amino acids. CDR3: CSAVGQGAINEQFF. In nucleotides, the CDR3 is TGCAGTGCCGTTGGACAGGGCGCTATCAATGAGCAGTTCTTC.

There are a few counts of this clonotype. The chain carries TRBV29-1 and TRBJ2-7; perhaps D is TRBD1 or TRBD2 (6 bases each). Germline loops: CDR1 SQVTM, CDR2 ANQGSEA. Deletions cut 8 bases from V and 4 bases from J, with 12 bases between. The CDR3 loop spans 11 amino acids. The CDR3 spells CSSRGEYEQYF. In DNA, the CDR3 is TGCAGCTCGAGGGGGGAGTACGAGCAGTACTTC.

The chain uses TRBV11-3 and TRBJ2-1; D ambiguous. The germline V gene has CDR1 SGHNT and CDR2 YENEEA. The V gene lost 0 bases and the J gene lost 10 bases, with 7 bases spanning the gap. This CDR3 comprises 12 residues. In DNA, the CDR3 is TGTGCCAGCAGCTTAGATTCCCGCGAGCAGTTCTTC. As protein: CASSLDSREQFF.

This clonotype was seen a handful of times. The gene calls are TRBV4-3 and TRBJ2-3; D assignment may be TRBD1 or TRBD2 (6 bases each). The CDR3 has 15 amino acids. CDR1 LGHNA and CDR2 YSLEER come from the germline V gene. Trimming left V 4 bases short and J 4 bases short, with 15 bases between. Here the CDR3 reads CASSPGGGSADTQYF. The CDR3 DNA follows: TGCGCCAGCAGCCCCGGAGGGGGGAGTGCAGATACGCAGTATTTT.

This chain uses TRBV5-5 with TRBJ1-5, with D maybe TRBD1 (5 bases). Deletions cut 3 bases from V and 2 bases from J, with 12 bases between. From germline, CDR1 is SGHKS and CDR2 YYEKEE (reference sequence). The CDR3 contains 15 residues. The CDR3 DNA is TGTGCCAGCAGCTGGCGGCAGGGTGGCAATCAGCCCCAGCATTTT. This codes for CASSWRQGGNQPQHF.

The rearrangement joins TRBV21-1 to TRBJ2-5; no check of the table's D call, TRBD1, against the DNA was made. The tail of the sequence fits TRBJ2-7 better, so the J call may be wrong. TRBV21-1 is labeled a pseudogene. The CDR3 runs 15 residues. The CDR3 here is CASSKAIQGAFEQYF. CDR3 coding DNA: TGTGCCAGCAGCAAAGCAATCCAGGGGGCTTTCGAGCAGTACTTC.

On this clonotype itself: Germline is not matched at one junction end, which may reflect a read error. CDR3 coding DNA: TGTGCCGGCAGTTTGCTTGTCACTGAAGCTTTCTTT. Encoded protein: CAGSLLVTEAFF. The chain carries TRBV12-3 or TRBV12-4 and TRBJ1-1; D is undetermined. There are 12 residues in the CDR3.

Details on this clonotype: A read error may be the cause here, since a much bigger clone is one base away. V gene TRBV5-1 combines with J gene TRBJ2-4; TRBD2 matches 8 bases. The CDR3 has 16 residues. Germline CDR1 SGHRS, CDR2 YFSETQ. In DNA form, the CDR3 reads TGCGCCAGCAGCTATCTAGCGGGTGGAGCCGAAAACATTCAGTACTTC. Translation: CASSYLAGGAENIQYF.

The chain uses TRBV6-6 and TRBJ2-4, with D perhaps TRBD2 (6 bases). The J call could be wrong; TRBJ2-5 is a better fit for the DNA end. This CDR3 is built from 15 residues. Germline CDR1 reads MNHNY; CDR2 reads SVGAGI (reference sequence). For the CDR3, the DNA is TGTGCCAGCAGTTGCGTTTGGGCGGGACAAGAGACCCAGTACTTC. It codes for CASSCVWAGQETQYF.

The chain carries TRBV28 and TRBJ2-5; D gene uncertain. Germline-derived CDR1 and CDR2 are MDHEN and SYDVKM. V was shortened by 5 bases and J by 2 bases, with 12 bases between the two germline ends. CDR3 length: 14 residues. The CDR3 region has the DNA TGTGCCAGCAGTCCCTCGGACGGGCAAGAGACCCAGTACTTC. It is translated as CASSPSDGQETQYF. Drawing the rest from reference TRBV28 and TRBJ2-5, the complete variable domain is DVKVTQSSRYLVKRTGEKVFLECVQDMDHENMFWYRQDPGLGLRLIYFSYDVKMKEKGDIPEGYSVSREKKERFSLILESASTNQTSMYLCASSPSDGQETQYFGPGTRLLVL.

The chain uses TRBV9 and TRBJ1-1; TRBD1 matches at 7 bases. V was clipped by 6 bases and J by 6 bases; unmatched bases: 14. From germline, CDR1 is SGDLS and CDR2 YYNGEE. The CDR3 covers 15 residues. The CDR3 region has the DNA TGTGCCAGCATAAAAGCCACAGGGGCCACCGCTGAAGCTTTCTTT. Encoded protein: CASIKATGATAEAFF.